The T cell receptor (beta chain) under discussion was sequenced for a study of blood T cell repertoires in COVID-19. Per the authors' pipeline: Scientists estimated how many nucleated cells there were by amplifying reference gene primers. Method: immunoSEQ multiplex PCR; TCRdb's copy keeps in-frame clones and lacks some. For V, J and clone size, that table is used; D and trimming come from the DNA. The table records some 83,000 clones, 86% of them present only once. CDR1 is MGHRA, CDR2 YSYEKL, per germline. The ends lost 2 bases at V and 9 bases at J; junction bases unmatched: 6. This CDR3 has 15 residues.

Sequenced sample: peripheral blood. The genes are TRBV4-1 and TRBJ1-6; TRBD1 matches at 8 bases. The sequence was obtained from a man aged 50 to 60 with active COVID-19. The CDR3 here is CASSQPTGVASPLHF. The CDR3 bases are TGCGCCAGCAGCCAACCGACAGGGGTGGCTTCACCCCTCCACTTT.